The rows below give T cell receptor beta chains drawn from one sample of a study of blood T cells in healthy people across ages. TCRdb called the 5' RACE reads again in MiXCR, with one record for every CDR3 protein. The table shows 800,000 or so distinct CDR3 sequences, with just under 25% occurring only once. The same specimen was also included in a second study, on T cells of mothers and their children.

Source material: blood. The receptors derive from a boy aged 5 to 17 in good health. The CDR3 runs from the conserved cysteine through the conserved F or W. A D gene is named only where the DNA matches it firmly. Size is stated for part of the rows, as once, few or many counts, or as a class when the clone is expanded.

>TRBV27|-|TRBJ2-7|-|14
CASSSNILSYEQYF
TGTGCCAGCAGTTCCAATATTCTCTCCTACGAGCAGTACTTC
>TRBV7-6|few|TRBJ2-3|-|15
CASSLAVIGTDTQYF
TGTGCCAGCAGCTTAGCGGTAATAGGCACAGATACGCAGTATTTT
>TRBV12-3/TRBV12-4|-|TRBJ1-4|TRBD1|14
CASTEGDRGEKLFF
TGTGCCAGCACCGAGGGGGACAGGGGGGAAAAACTGTTTTTT
>TRBV5-1|-|TRBJ2-1|TRBD2|15
CASSPGTTGPNEQFF
TGCGCCAGCAGCCCCGGGACTACAGGTCCCAATGAGCAGTTCTTC
>TRBV9|-|TRBJ1-2|-|15
CASSAPSQPHYGYTF
TGTGCCAGCAGCGCCCCCTCACAGCCTCACTATGGCTACACCTTC
>TRBV29-1|many|TRBJ2-1|-|12
CSARPGDNEQFF
TGCAGCGCCAGGCCCGGGGACAATGAGCAGTTCTTC
>TRBV4-3|-|TRBJ2-3|TRBD2|15
CASSQTSRGGDTQYF
TGCGCCAGCAGCCAAACTAGCCGGGGGGGAGATACGCAGTATTTT
>TRBV7-9|-|TRBJ2-1|-|12
CGGKGIYNEQFF
TGTGGGGGGAAGGGAATCTACAATGAGCAGTTCTTC
>TRBV19|few|TRBJ2-3|-|13
CASSMVLTDTQYF
TGTGCCAGTAGTATGGTCCTCACAGATACGCAGTATTTT
>TRBV10-3|-|TRBJ1-6|TRBD1|15
CAISASGTDNSPLHF
TGTGCCATCTCCGCAAGCGGGACAGATAATTCACCCCTCCACTTT
>TRBV13|few|TRBJ2-7|-|14
CASSFALNRYEQYF
TGTGCCAGCAGCTTTGCCCTTAATCGCTACGAGCAGTACTTC
>TRBV10-3|few|TRBJ2-3|-|15
CAISGSGRDTDTQYF
TGTGCCATCAGTGGGTCGGGAAGAGACACAGATACGCAGTATTTT
>TRBV7-3|-|TRBJ2-3|TRBD2|15
CASSSGLTHTDTQYF
TGTGCCAGCAGCTCGGGACTAACCCACACAGATACGCAGTATTTT
>TRBV5-1|few|TRBJ2-3|TRBD2|16
CASSFIGGSGTDTQYF
TGCGCCAGCAGCTTCATAGGCGGGAGTGGCACAGATACGCAGTATTTT
>TRBV7-2|few|TRBJ1-4|-|13
CASSLVGPGKLFF
TGTGCCAGCAGCTTAGTAGGGCCGGGAAAACTGTTTTTT
>TRBV25-1|few|TRBJ2-5|-|14
CASSELGVQETQYF
TGTGCCAGCAGTGAATTAGGGGTTCAAGAGACCCAGTACTTC
>TRBV20-1|-|TRBJ2-6|-|17
CSARDVGVPSGANVLTF
TGCAGTGCTAGAGATGTGGGGGTGCCTTCTGGGGCCAACGTCCTGACTTTC
>TRBV30|-|TRBJ2-7|TRBD1|14
CAWSVGRGYDEQYF
TGTGCCTGGAGTGTCGGCAGGGGGTACGACGAGCAGTACTTC
>TRBV20-1|-|TRBJ2-7|-|14
CSAKSTSLSYEQYF
TGCAGTGCGAAGAGTACCAGTCTCTCCTACGAGCAGTACTTC
>TRBV6-5|-|TRBJ2-4|-|13
CASSSSGGNIQYF
TGTGCCAGCAGCTCTTCCGGGGGAAACATTCAGTACTTC
>TRBV7-9|-|TRBJ2-5|-|18
CASSPRAPSKAYQETQYF
TGTGCCAGCAGCCCCCGGGCCCCATCGAAGGCGTACCAAGAGACCCAGTACTTC
>TRBV25-1|-|TRBJ2-5|-|15
CAGSEWGTGQETQYF
TGTGCCGGCAGTGAATGGGGAACAGGCCAAGAGACCCAGTACTTC
>TRBV28|few|TRBJ2-1|-|13
CASSLPTSQGQSF
TGTGCCAGCAGTTTGCCGACTAGTCAGGGGCAGTCCTTC
>TRBV18|few|TRBJ1-1|-|13
CASSPGEITEAFF
TGTGCCAGCTCCCCTGGGGAGATCACTGAAGCTTTCTTT
>TRBV29-1|-|TRBJ1-1|TRBD1|14
CSVDPTGVNTEAFF
TGCAGCGTTGACCCGACAGGGGTTAACACTGAAGCTTTCTTT
>TRBV6-2/TRBV6-3|once|TRBJ1-1|-|16
CASSWGMDTLNTEAFF
TGTGCCAGCAGTTGGGGTATGGACACCTTGAACACTGAAGCTTTCTTT
>TRBV4-1|-|TRBJ2-5|TRBD2|16
CASSQVSSGREETQYF
TGCGCCAGCAGCCAAGTGTCTAGCGGGAGGGAAGAGACCCAGTACTTC
>TRBV12-3/TRBV12-4|many|TRBJ1-2|-|13
CASSFQGKGGYTF
TGTGCCAGCAGTTTTCAGGGGAAGGGTGGCTACACCTTC
>TRBV20-1|few|TRBJ2-5|TRBD1|14
CSATGQIDQETQYF
TGCAGTGCTACGGGACAGATAGACCAAGAGACCCAGTACTTC
>TRBV20-1|few|TRBJ2-7|TRBD2|14
CSARTSGSTYEQYF
TGCAGTGCTAGGACTAGCGGGAGCACCTACGAGCAGTACTTC
>TRBV28|-|TRBJ2-7|TRBD2|16
CASSLTSGGLSYEQYF
TGTGCCAGCAGCCTCACTAGCGGGGGCCTCTCCTACGAGCAGTACTTC
>TRBV28|-|TRBJ1-3|-|13
CASEAFSGNTIYF
TGTGCCAGCGAGGCATTCTCTGGAAACACCATATATTTT
>TRBV5-1|-|TRBJ2-1|TRBD2|14
CASSGLAGGNEQLF
TGCGCCAGCAGCGGACTAGCGGGAGGAAATGAGCAGCTCTTC
>TRBV2|-|TRBJ2-5|-|14
CASSERLVIETQYF
TGTGCCAGCAGTGAGAGACTAGTAATCGAGACCCAGTACTTC
>TRBV13|-|TRBJ2-7|-|15
CASSLEGDMSYEQYF
TGTGCCAGCAGCTTAGAAGGAGACATGTCTTACGAGCAGTACTTC
>TRBV28|few|TRBJ1-2|-|11
CANSSAYGYTF
TGTGCCAACAGTTCCGCCTATGGCTACACCTTC
>TRBV10-3|few|TRBJ1-2|-|12
CAISDRNYGYTF
TGTGCCATCAGTGATCGAAACTATGGCTACACCTTC
>TRBV18|-|TRBJ1-1|-|12
CASSPPYAEAFF
TGTGCCAGCTCACCGCCCTACGCTGAAGCTTTCTTT
>TRBV4-1|-|TRBJ2-7|-|14
CASSQPTGTHEQYF
TGCGCCAGCAGCCAACCAACCGGGACACACGAGCAGTACTTC
>TRBV20-1|-|TRBJ2-3|-|13
CSVIPGSTDTQYF
TGCAGTGTGATTCCAGGGAGCACAGATACGCAGTATTTT
>TRBV10-2|once|TRBJ2-2|-|16
CASSESRGVYTGELFF
TGCGCCAGTAGTGAGTCTAGAGGGGTATACACCGGGGAGCTGTTTTTT
>TRBV4-3|-|TRBJ2-7|-|15
CASSQDRDTSYEQYF
TGCGCCAGCAGCCAAGACAGGGATACCTCCTACGAGCAGTACTTC
>TRBV12-3/TRBV12-4|many|TRBJ1-2|-|12
CASSFWGCGYTF
TGTGCCAGCAGTTTTTGGGGGTGTGGCTACACCTTC
>TRBV11-3|few|TRBJ2-6|-|16
CASSLRKGSEANVLTF
TGTGCCAGCAGCTTGAGGAAAGGATCTGAGGCCAACGTCCTGACTTTC
>TRBV27|few|TRBJ2-3|TRBD2|15
CASRHTSGGTDTQYF
TGTGCCAGCAGGCACACTAGCGGGGGGACAGATACGCAGTATTTT
>TRBV7-6|many|TRBJ2-7|TRBD2|16
CASSPRLAGAPYEQYF
TGTGCCAGCAGCCCGAGACTAGCGGGGGCCCCCTACGAGCAGTACTTC
>TRBV12-3/TRBV12-4|few|TRBJ2-2|-|15
CASSPPGHLTGELFF
TGTGCCAGCAGTCCCCCGGGACACCTCACCGGGGAGCTGTTTTTT
>TRBV6-5|-|TRBJ2-7|TRBD2|14
CASRGLAGAYEQYF
TGTGCCAGCAGGGGACTAGCGGGCGCCTACGAGCAGTACTTC
>TRBV7-9|-|TRBJ2-7|-|13
CASSLSPPYEQYF
TGTGCCAGCAGCTTATCGCCTCCCTACGAGCAGTACTTC
>TRBV7-9|-|TRBJ1-1|-|13
CASSSPQGTEAFF
TGTGCCAGCAGCTCCCCCCAAGGGACTGAAGCTTTCTTT